This is a list of T cell receptor beta chains from one sample in a study of T cell responses to AZD1222 COVID-19 vaccine. Generated by immunoSEQ multiplex PCR, the TCRdb table keeps only in-frame clones and is missing some. Seen here are about 120,000 clones, 88% observed once, and the top ten hold 3.5%. The sample was peripheral blood, taken 28 days after the second AZD1222 dose. The receptors here all came from an adult who received the AZD1222 COVID-19 vaccine. CDR3s include the opening cysteine and the closing phenylalanine or tryptophan. Each record gives: V gene, J gene, D gene, clone size, CDR3 DNA, CDR3 protein. The D gene is left open where the match is weak. Some rows have no size entry. The others give once, few or many, or a class for an expanded clone.

V gene: TRBV6-5
J gene: TRBJ1-5
D gene: .
clone size: .
CDR3 DNA: TGTGCCAGCAGGACATTGACGGGCAATCAGCCCCAGCATTTT
CDR3 protein: CASRTLTGNQPQHF

V gene: TRBV15
J gene: TRBJ1-5
D gene: .
clone size: .
CDR3 DNA: TGTGCCACCAGCATAGACAGGATCAATCAGCCCCAGCATTTT
CDR3 protein: CATSIDRINQPQHF

V gene: TRBV19
J gene: TRBJ1-3
D gene: TRBD1
clone size: .
CDR3 DNA: TGTGCCAGTAGTATATCGACAGGGGGCTTCAACACCATATATTTT
CDR3 protein: CASSISTGGFNTIYF

V gene: TRBV30
J gene: TRBJ1-1
D gene: .
clone size: .
CDR3 DNA: TGTGCCTGGAGAGGGCAGTACACTGAAGCTTTCTTT
CDR3 protein: CAWRGQYTEAFF

V gene: TRBV20-1
J gene: TRBJ2-1
D gene: .
clone size: .
CDR3 DNA: TGCAGTGCCGCTCAGGGGAATGAGCAGTTCTTC
CDR3 protein: CSAAQGNEQFF

V gene: TRBV9
J gene: TRBJ1-2
D gene: .
clone size: .
CDR3 DNA: TGTGCCAGCAGCGTAGACGACAGAGTCAACTATGGCTACACCTTC
CDR3 protein: CASSVDDRVNYGYTF

V gene: TRBV7-7
J gene: TRBJ2-1
D gene: .
clone size: once
CDR3 DNA: TGTGCTAGCAGCTCACTGGGCAGGGGCGATGAGCAGTTCTTC
CDR3 protein: CASSSLGRGDEQFF

V gene: TRBV25-1
J gene: TRBJ1-5
D gene: .
clone size: .
CDR3 DNA: TGTGCCAGCAGTGAATCCCTGATCCCGGGGCCCAGTCCTCCCCAGCATTTT
CDR3 protein: CASSESLIPGPSPPQHF

V gene: TRBV15
J gene: TRBJ1-5
D gene: .
clone size: .
CDR3 DNA: TGTGCCACCAGCGCGGACAGACTCCAATCGCCCCAGCATTTT
CDR3 protein: CATSADRLQSPQHF

V gene: TRBV15
J gene: TRBJ2-7
D gene: TRBD2
clone size: once
CDR3 DNA: TGTGCCACCAGCAGCGGACTAGTTTACGAGCAGTACTTC
CDR3 protein: CATSSGLVYEQYF